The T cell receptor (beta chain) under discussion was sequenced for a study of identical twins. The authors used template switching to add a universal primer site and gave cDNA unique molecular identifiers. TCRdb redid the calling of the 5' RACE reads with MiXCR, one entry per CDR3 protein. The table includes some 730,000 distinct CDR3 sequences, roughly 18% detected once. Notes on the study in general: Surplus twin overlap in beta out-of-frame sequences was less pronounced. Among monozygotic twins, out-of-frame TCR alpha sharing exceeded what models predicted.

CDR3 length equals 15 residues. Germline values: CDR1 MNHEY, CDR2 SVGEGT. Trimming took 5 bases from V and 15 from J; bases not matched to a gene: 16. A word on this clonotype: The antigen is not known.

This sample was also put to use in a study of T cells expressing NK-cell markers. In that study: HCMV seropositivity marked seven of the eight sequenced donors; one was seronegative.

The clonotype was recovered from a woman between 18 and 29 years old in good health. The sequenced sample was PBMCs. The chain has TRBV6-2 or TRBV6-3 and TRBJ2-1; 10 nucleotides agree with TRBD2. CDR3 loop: CASSTLAGEIKGRFF. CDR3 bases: TGTGCCAGCAGTACTCTAGCGGGAGAGATTAAGGGACGGTTCTTC.